These 14 T cell receptor beta chains share one sample of origin, sequenced in a study of cytomegalovirus exposure and HLA in healthy donors. Primers: 60 Vbeta forward and 13 Jbeta reverse. Only in-frame clones appear in the TCRdb table, and some are missing; sequencing was by immunoSEQ multiplex PCR. The sample records some 170,000 clones, approximately 72% being singletons. Sequenced material: PBMCs. The source of these receptors is a human donor in good health.

This sequence joins TRBV7-2 and TRBJ1-2; D remains unclear. Germline V gives CDR1 SGHTA, CDR2 FQGNSA. The CDR3 runs 15 residues. The V gene lost 0 bases and the J gene lost 0 bases, with 8 bases spanning the gap. The chain's CDR3 is CASSLATQSNYGYTF. The CDR3 DNA sequence: TGTGCCAGCAGCTTAGCCACACAGTCTAACTATGGCTACACCTTC. Using reference TRBV7-2 and TRBJ1-2 for the parts outside the CDR3, the full variable domain is GAGVSQSPSNKVTEKGKDVELRCDPISGHTALYWYRQSLGQGLEFLIYFQGNSAPDKSGLPSDRFSAERTGGSVSTLTIQRTQQEDSAVYLCASSLATQSNYGYTFGSGTRLTVV.

J is TRBJ2-7 and V is TRBV5-1, with 11 bases lining up with TRBD2. Germline values: CDR1 SGHRS, CDR2 YFSETQ. This CDR3 has 15 residues. The V gene end was trimmed by 4 bases and the J gene end by 1 base; junction bases not matched to a gene: 4. CDR3 amino acids: CASSISSGGSYEQYF. Here the CDR3 DNA reads TGCGCCAGCAGCATATCTAGCGGGGGGTCCTACGAGCAGTACTTC.

V is TRBV9 and J is TRBJ2-1, with 7 bases lining up with TRBD1. There are 15 residues in the CDR3. CDR1 and CDR2 (germline): SGDLS, YYNGEE. J was trimmed by 1 base and V by 0 bases; bases with no gene match: 1. CDR3 nucleotide sequence: TGTGCCAGCAGCGTAGAACAGGGGTCCTACAATGAGCAGTTCTTC. Translating gives CASSVEQGSYNEQFF.

This clone was seen a handful of times. This chain connects TRBV5-4 to TRBJ2-3; TRBD2 is a possible D gene (5 bases). Per the germline V gene, CDR1 is SGHNT and CDR2 is YYREEE (reference sequence). This CDR3 comprises 15 residues. The V and J ends lost 4 bases and 6 bases respectively, with 18 bases between them. The CDR3 DNA is TGTGCCAGCAGCCCGAACACAGAAACGGGGGATACGCAGTATTTT. This sequence encodes CASSPNTETGDTQYF.

The genes are TRBV11-2 and TRBJ1-1, with 7 bases lining up with TRBD1. With V trimmed by 5 bases and J by 4 bases, 7 bases remained unmatched. Per the germline V gene, CDR1 is SGHAT and CDR2 is FQNNGV. This CDR3 region has 14 residues. The CDR3 here is CASSLTGMGTEAFF. Here the CDR3 DNA reads TGTGCCAGCAGCCTGACAGGGATGGGCACTGAAGCTTTCTTT.

This chain connects TRBV9 to TRBJ2-3; TRBD1 aligns across 8 bases. Germline CDR1 and CDR2: SGDLS and YYNGEE. The V gene end was trimmed by 0 bases and the J gene end by 2 bases; junction bases not matched to a gene: 8. CDR3 size: 17 residues. The CDR3 sequence is CASSVGPRGRNTDTQYF. DNA for the CDR3: TGTGCCAGCAGCGTAGGTCCCAGGGGGCGTAACACAGATACGCAGTATTTT. Filled out from reference TRBV9 and TRBJ2-3, the complete variable domain reads DSGVTQTPKHLITATGQRVTLRCSPRSGDLSVYWYQQSLDQGLQFLIQYYNGEERAKGNILERFSAQQFPDLHSELNLSSLELGDSALYFCASSVGPRGRNTDTQYFGPGTRLTVL.

V usage is TRBV2 and J usage is TRBJ2-7, with D tentatively TRBD1 (6 bases). CDR3 size: 12 residues. The V gene's germline CDR1 is SNHLY and CDR2 FYNNEI. Deletions cut 8 bases from V and 0 bases from J, with 8 bases between. CDR3 region: CASRDNSYEQYF. CDR3 coding DNA: TGTGCCAGCCGGGACAACTCCTACGAGCAGTACTTC.

V gene TRBV5-4 combines with J gene TRBJ2-3; the match to TRBD2 covers 8 bases. Germline values: CDR1 SGHNT, CDR2 YYREEE (reference sequence). V trimming: 2 bases; J trimming: 4 bases; junction bases outside the gene matches: 3. This CDR3 spans 14 amino acids. CDR3 nucleotides: TGTGCCAGCAGCTTCCGGGGGGGCGCAGATACGCAGTATTTT. It specifies CASSFRGGADTQYF.

There are many counts of this clone. V usage is TRBV13 and J usage is TRBJ1-5; D not certain. Germline CDR1 and CDR2: PRHDT and FYEKMQ (reference sequence). The CDR3 totals 12 residues. Trimming pared 6 bases from V and 4 bases from J, leaving 7 bases between. The CDR3 protein is CASSSFNQPQHF. The DNA for the CDR3 is TGTGCCAGCAGTTCATTTAATCAGCCCCAGCATTTT.

The V call is TRBV9, the J call TRBJ2-1; 7 positions agree with TRBD2. Losses at the gene ends were 4 bases for V and 4 bases for J; bases not matched to a gene: 11. Germline CDR1 reads SGDLS; CDR2 reads YYNGEE. This CDR3 is 16 amino acids long. Here the CDR3 DNA reads TGTGCCAGCAGCCCCCAATGGGACTACACTTACAATGAGCAGTTCTTC. Encoded protein: CASSPQWDYTYNEQFF.

The genes are TRBV6-5 and TRBJ1-2; 8 bases agree with TRBD1. The J segment lost 8 bases and the V segment lost 6 bases, leaving 2 bases of the junction unmatched. Germline V CDR1 and CDR2: MNHEY, SVGAGI. The CDR3 runs to 11 residues. The CDR3 DNA follows: TGTGCCAGCAGGACAGGGGAAGGCTACACCTTC. Amino acid sequence: CASRTGEGYTF.

Note on this clone: Its ends do not fully match the called genes, so a read error is possible. The chain recombines TRBV29-1 with TRBJ1-2; 8 bases fit TRBD1. The CDR3 loop spans 13 amino acids. Germline assignment: CDR1 SQVTM and CDR2 ANQGSEA. In nucleotides, the CDR3 is TGCGGCGTTGAAGGTGGGACAGGCCGGGGCTACACCTTC. It yields the protein CGVEGGTGRGYTF.

This clone was found a few times. The genes are TRBV5-1 and TRBJ1-1, with 7 bases that match TRBD1. V trimming: 5 bases; J trimming: 7 bases; junction bases outside the gene matches: 8. This CDR3 is built from 13 residues. The germline CDR1 and CDR2 sequences are SGHRS and YFSETQ. The CDR3 spells CASRRQGSLEAFF. The CDR3 DNA sequence: TGCGCCAGCAGACGACAGGGCAGCCTTGAAGCTTTCTTT. Combining the CDR3 with reference TRBV5-1 and TRBJ1-1 gives the whole variable domain KAGVTQTPRYLIKTRGQQVTLSCSPISGHRSVSWYQQTPGQGLQFLFEYFSETQRNKGNFPGRFSGRQFSNSRSEMNVSTLELGDSALYLCASRRQGSLEAFFGQGTRLTVV.

The chain carries TRBV5-4 and TRBJ2-7; 7 bases are shared with TRBD2. Germline CDR1 SGHNT, CDR2 YYREEE (reference sequence). The CDR3 is 14 residues long. J was trimmed by 4 bases and V by 2 bases; bases with no gene match: 6. Here the CDR3 DNA reads TGTGCCAGCAGCTTTCGCGGGGGTGCTTACGAGCAGTACTTC. Its translation is CASSFRGGAYEQYF.